The source of this TCR beta chain is a study of technical replicates of blood from a handful of donors. The CDR3 runs to 13 residues. Germline CDR1 reads SGHNT; CDR2 reads YYREEE (reference sequence). V was shortened by 3 bases and J by 8 bases, with 11 bases between the two germline ends. Libraries were prepared by immunoSEQ multiplex PCR; TCRdb keeps only in-frame clonotypes and omits some of them. The sample consists of more than 70,000 clones, 92% of them appearing once. The clonotype originates from a human donor in good health. The source material was T cells isolated from PBMCs. The gene calls are TRBV5-4 and TRBJ1-4, with D unclear. DNA of the CDR3: TGTGCCAGCAGCTCCTCGCGAGGGGAAAAACTGTTTTTT. Encoded protein: CASSSSRGEKLFF.